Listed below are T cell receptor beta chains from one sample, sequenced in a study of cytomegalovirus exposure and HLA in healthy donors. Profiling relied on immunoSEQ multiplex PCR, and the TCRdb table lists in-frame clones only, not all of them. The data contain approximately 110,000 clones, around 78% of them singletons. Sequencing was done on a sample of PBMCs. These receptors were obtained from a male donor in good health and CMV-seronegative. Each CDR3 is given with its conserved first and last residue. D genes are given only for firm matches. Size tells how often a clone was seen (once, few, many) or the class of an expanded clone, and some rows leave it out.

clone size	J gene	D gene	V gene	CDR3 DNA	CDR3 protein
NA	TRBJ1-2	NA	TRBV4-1	TGCGCCAGCAGCCAAGATGGACATTCGGGCTATGGCTACACCTTC	CASSQDGHSGYGYTF
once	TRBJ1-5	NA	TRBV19	TGTGCCAGTAGTATGCTGCCAGGGTACAGCAATCAGCCCCAGCATTTT	CASSMLPGYSNQPQHF
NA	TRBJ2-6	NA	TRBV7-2	TGTGCCAGCAGCTTAGAACTTAGGAGCTCTGGGGCCAACGTCCTGACTTTC	CASSLELRSSGANVLTF
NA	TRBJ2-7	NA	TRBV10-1	TGCGCCAGCAGTGAGTTTAGCAGGGGCACCTACGAGCAGTACTTC	CASSEFSRGTYEQYF
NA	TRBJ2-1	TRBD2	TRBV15	TGTGCCACCAGCCGCAGACTAGCGGGTAACTCCTACAATGAGCAGTTCTTC	CATSRRLAGNSYNEQFF
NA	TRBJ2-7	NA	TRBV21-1	TGTGCCAGCAAATTCGACCGGTGGCGGGAGCAGTACTTC	CASKFDRWREQYF
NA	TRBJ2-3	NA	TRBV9	TGTGCCAGCAGCCGTCTACCAGATACGCAGTATTTT	CASSRLPDTQYF
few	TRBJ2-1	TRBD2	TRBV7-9	TGTGCCAGCAGCTTAGTAGGACTAGCGGGAGGCGGCAATGAGCAGTTCTTC	CASSLVGLAGGGNEQFF
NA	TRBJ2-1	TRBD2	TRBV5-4	TGTGCCAGCAGCTTGACTAGCGGGAGTTTCCATGAGCAGTTCTTC	CASSLTSGSFHEQFF
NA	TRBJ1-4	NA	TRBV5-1	TGCGCCAGCAGCTTGGAGGCGGGGGCCGAAAAACTGTTTTTT	CASSLEAGAEKLFF
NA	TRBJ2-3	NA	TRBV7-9	TGTGCCAGCAGCCAACAGATTCTGGGTAACACAGATACGCAGTATTTT	CASSQQILGNTDTQYF
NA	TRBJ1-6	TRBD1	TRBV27	TGTGCCAGCAGCCTCGGGACAGGGGATAGTTCACCCCTCCACTTT	CASSLGTGDSSPLHF
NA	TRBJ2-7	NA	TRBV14	TGTGCCAGCAGCCAAGAGCCTGGGCAGCACCTCCAGGCCTCCTACGAGCAGTACTTC	CASSQEPGQHLQASYEQYF
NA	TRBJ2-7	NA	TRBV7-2	TGTGCCAGCAGCTCGCAGGGTTTCTCCTACGAGCAGTACTTC	CASSSQGFSYEQYF
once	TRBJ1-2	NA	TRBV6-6	TGTGCCAGCATCGGAGACAGAGCTAACTATGGCTACACCTTC	CASIGDRANYGYTF
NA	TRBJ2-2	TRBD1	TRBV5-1	TGCGCCAGTTCGGGACAGGGACGCACCGGGGAGCTGTTTTTT	CASSGQGRTGELFF
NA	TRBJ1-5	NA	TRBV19	TGTGCCAGTTCGGGGGTATCTCGAGATCAGCCCCAGCATTTT	CASSGVSRDQPQHF
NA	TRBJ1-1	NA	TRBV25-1	TGTGCCAGCAGTGAATTGATGGTGGGGGAGGGTGAAGCTTTCTTT	CASSELMVGEGEAFF
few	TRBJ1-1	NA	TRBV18	TGTGCCAGCTCACCAGAGGGCCCGGGGAGAGCTTTCTTT	CASSPEGPGRAFF
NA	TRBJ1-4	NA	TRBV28	TGTGCCAGCAGACCTTGGGGGCGTGGGGAAAAACTGTTTTTT	CASRPWGRGEKLFF
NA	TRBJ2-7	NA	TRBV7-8	TGTGCCAGCAGCTTTCGACGGGACTCCTACGAGCAGTACTTC	CASSFRRDSYEQYF
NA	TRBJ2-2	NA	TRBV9	TGTGCCAGCAGCGTAGAGGGAGTGAACACCGGGGAGCTGTTTTTT	CASSVEGVNTGELFF
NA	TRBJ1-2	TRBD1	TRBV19	TGTGCCAGTAGTACCACGACAGGGGGCGACGGCTACACCTTC	CASSTTTGGDGYTF
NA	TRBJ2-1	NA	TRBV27	TGTGCCAGCAGCCTGAGGGGGACACCTTACAATGAGCAGTTCTTC	CASSLRGTPYNEQFF
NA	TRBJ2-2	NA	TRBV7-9	TGTGCCAGCAGCTTACAGATCGGGGGTACCGGGGAGCTGTTTTTT	CASSLQIGGTGELFF
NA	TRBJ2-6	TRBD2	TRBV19	TGTGCCAGTAGGAGTCGGAGCGGGAGGGCCGCTGGGGCCAACGTCCTGACTTTC	CASRSRSGRAAGANVLTF
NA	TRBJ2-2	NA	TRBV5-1	TGCGCCAGCAGCCCTGGGCCTAGCAGCCTCGGGGAGCTGTTTTTT	CASSPGPSSLGELFF
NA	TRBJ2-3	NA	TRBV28	TGTGCCAGCAGTTACGAGAGCACAGATACGCAGTATTTT	CASSYESTDTQYF
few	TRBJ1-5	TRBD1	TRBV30	TGTGCCTGGAGTCGACAGGGTAGCAATCAGCCCCAGCATTTT	CAWSRQGSNQPQHF
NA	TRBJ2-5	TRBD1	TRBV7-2	TGTGCCAGCAGCTCGGACAGGTCCTCGGGGACCCAGTACTTC	CASSSDRSSGTQYF
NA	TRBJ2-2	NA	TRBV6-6	TGTGCCAGCAGCTATCGTTCCGGGGAGCTGTTTTTT	CASSYRSGELFF
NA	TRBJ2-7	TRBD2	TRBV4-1	TGCGCCAGCAGCCAAGCCTCGCCTAGCGGGCAAGGAACGGGCGACGAGCAGTACTTC	CASSQASPSGQGTGDEQYF
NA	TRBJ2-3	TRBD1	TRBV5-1	TGCGCCAGCAGCTCCTCCCAGACAGGGGGCGCCGACACGCAGTATTTT	CASSSSQTGGADTQYF
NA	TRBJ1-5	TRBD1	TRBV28	TGTGCCAGCACCGGACAGGGGGCTTGGCAGCCCCAGCATTTT	CASTGQGAWQPQHF
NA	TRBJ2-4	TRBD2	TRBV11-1	TGTGCCAGCAGCGTGACTAGCGGACAAGCCAAAAACATTCAGTACTTC	CASSVTSGQAKNIQYF
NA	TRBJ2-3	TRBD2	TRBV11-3	TGTGCCAGCAGCTTATCGGCTAGCGGTTCAGATACGCAGTATTTT	CASSLSASGSDTQYF
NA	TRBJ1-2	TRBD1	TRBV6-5	TGTGCCAGCAGCCTAGGACAGGGGGCTGTTGGGGGCTACACCTTC	CASSLGQGAVGGYTF
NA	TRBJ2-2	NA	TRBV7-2	TGTGCCAGCAGCTTAATGGCCTCCCCCGGGGAGCTGTTTTTT	CASSLMASPGELFF
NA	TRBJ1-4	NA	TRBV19	TGTGCCAGTAGTATAAAGGGGTCAACTAATGAAAAACTGTTTTTT	CASSIKGSTNEKLFF
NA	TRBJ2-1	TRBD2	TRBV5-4	TGTGCCAGCGGACTAGCGGGGTCGTATGAGCAGTTCTTC	CASGLAGSYEQFF
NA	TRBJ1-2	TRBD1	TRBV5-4	TGTGCCAGCAGCCCTGGTTGGGGACAGGGACTTTCTGGCTACACCTTC	CASSPGWGQGLSGYTF
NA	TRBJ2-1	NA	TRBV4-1	TGCGCCAGCAGCCATCCCCTTATAGGCCGGGTGCAGTTCTTC	CASSHPLIGRVQFF
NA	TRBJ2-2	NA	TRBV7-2	TGTGCCAGCAGCTTGTACGGTCCCGGGGAGCTGTTTTTT	CASSLYGPGELFF
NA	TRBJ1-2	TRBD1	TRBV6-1	TGTGCCAGCAGTTTGGGGGGACAGAACTATGGCTACACCTTC	CASSLGGQNYGYTF
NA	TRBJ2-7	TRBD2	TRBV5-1	TGCGCCAGCAGCTCGTTCAGCGGGAATGGGTACGAGCAGTACTTC	CASSSFSGNGYEQYF
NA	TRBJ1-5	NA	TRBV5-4	TGTGCCAGCAGCAAGGACGGGGATCAGCCCCAGCATTTT	CASSKDGDQPQHF
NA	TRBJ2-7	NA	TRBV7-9	TGTTCCAGCAGCTTGGCAGGGAATTACGAGCAGTACTTC	CSSSLAGNYEQYF
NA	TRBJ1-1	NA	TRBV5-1	TGCGCCAGCAGGTCCGGAGGGTGGACCGGGCTCGTCACTGAAGCTTTCTTT	CASRSGGWTGLVTEAFF
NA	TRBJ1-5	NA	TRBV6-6	TGTGCCAGCAGCTCGGATGGAGGGGTAGGCAATCAGCCCCAGCATTTT	CASSSDGGVGNQPQHF
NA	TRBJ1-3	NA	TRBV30	TGTGCCTGGAGTCACACAGGACGAGCTGGAAACACCATATACTTT	CAWSHTGRAGNTIYF
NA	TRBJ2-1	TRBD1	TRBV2	TGTGCCAGCAATCTCGAGCGACAGGGGGATAGTGAGCAGTTCTTC	CASNLERQGDSEQFF
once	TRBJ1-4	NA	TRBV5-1	TGCGCCAGCTCCTACGCCGCAACTAATGAAAAACTGTTTTTT	CASSYAATNEKLFF
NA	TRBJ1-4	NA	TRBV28	TGTGCCAGCAGTTTTGGGAGGCCTTTTAATGAAAAACTGTTTTTT	CASSFGRPFNEKLFF
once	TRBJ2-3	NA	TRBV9	TGTGCCAGCAGCGCCCGTGACAGTAGCACGCAGTATTTT	CASSARDSSTQYF